This T cell receptor beta chain was sequenced in a study of T cells after yellow fever vaccination. The TCR cDNA carried a universal primer site and UMIs from 5'RACE template switching. In TCRdb, the 5' RACE reads were re-called with MiXCR into one record per CDR3 protein. The sample consists of 170,000 or so distinct CDR3 sequences, approximately 6.2% of them appearing once. This clonotype has more than one count but fewer than ten. Germline V gene sequence: CDR1 SGDLS, CDR2 YYNGEE. V lost 0 bases, J lost 10 bases, and 14 bases lay in between. The CDR3 sequence is 15 residues long. This clonotype was obtained from a man aged 18 to 30 who received the YFV17D yellow fever vaccine. The starting material was CD4+ T cells sorted from PBMCs, obtained on the day of the first yellow fever vaccination. This chain links TRBV9 with TRBJ1-6; a possible D gene is TRBD1 (6 bases). In DNA, the CDR3 is TGTGCCAGCAGCGTAGCGGGACAAGGAGGGTCACCCCTCCACTTT. Encoded protein: CASSVAGQGGSPLHF.